Below are 26 T cell receptor beta chains sequenced from a single sample in a study of control samples from healthy donors and cancer patients. Sequencing used immunoSEQ multiplex PCR; TCRdb keeps in-frame clones, though not all of them. The sample lists about 170,000 clones; roughly 91% were seen once. The sequencing sample was made of blood. These receptors all stem from a woman under 40 in good health.

The V and J genes are TRBV2 and TRBJ2-3; 7 positions agree with TRBD2. Trimming at V came to 6 bases and at J to 1 base, leaving 4 bases not matched to a gene. Germline V gene sequence: CDR1 SNHLY, CDR2 FYNNEI. This CDR3 spans 14 amino acids. The CDR3 here is CASRPLAGTDTQYF. DNA for the CDR3: TGTGCCAGCAGGCCGCTAGCGGGCACAGATACGCAGTATTTT.

The chain uses TRBV27 and TRBJ2-2, with 9 nucleotides matching TRBD2. The CDR3 extends over 15 amino acids. Germline values: CDR1 MNHEY, CDR2 SMNVEV (reference sequence). V gave up 6 bases and J gave up 2 bases; unmatched junction bases: 4. DNA for the CDR3: TGTGCCAGCAGCGGGACTAGCATTAACACCGGGGAGCTGTTTTTT. Protein product: CASSGTSINTGELFF.

This clone appeared once. The genes are TRBV6-2 or TRBV6-3 and TRBJ2-1; D perhaps matches TRBD1 (5 bases). With 0 bases removed from V and 8 bases from J, the gap between germline ends came to 11 bases. CDR1 is MNHEY and CDR2 is SVGEGT in the germline V gene. The CDR3 spans 14 residues. The DNA of the CDR3 is TGTGCCAGCAGTTACTCCAGGGTAGTTGATGAGCAGTTCTTC. The encoded protein is CASSYSRVVDEQFF.

V and J are TRBV10-2 and TRBJ2-5; 8 bases are shared with TRBD1. V gave up 6 bases and J gave up 4 bases; unmatched junction bases: 4. In germline, CDR1 is WSHSY, CDR2 SAAADI. The CDR3 sequence is 13 residues long. CDR3 sequence (DNA): TGCGCCAGCAGGCCAGGGGGCGCAGAGACCCAGTACTTC. It encodes CASRPGGAETQYF.

V gene TRBV10-3 combines with J gene TRBJ2-1; D is undetermined. The CDR3 loop spans 13 amino acids. Between the trimmed V and J ends, which lost 2 bases and 8 bases, there was a span of 10 bases. In germline, CDR1 is ENHRY, CDR2 SYGVKD. This CDR3 is CAISEPSTHEQFF. As DNA, the CDR3 is TGTGCCATCAGTGAGCCCTCGACTCATGAGCAGTTCTTC.

Turning to this clone: One end of the junction fails to match germline, which may point to a read error. The V and J genes are TRBV7-3 and TRBJ2-5; D gene unclear. The CDR3 sequence is 13 residues long. Germline V gene sequence: CDR1 SGHTA, CDR2 FQGTGA. CDR3 bases: TGTGCTAGCAGCTCTCGGACGCAAGAGACCCAGTACTTC. Encoded protein: CASSSRTQETQYF. The full variable domain, with the rest looked up from reference TRBV7-3 and TRBJ2-5, is GAGVSQTPSNKVTEKGKYVELRCDPISGHTALYWYRQSLGQGPEFLIYFQGTGAADDSGLPNDRFFAVRPEGSVSTLKIQRTERGDSAVYLCASSSRTQETQYFGPGTRLLVL.

This clone occurred once. The V and J genes are TRBV4-2 and TRBJ2-1; D unresolved. The V end lost 0 bases, the J end lost 3 bases, and 9 bases lay between the germline ends. Germline-derived CDR1 and CDR2 are LGHNA and YNFKEQ. The CDR3 length is 15 residues. The CDR3 loop reads CASSQEVANYNEQFF. CDR3 nucleotides: TGTGCCAGCAGCCAAGAGGTAGCTAACTACAATGAGCAGTTCTTC.

The V gene is TRBV29-1, the J gene TRBJ1-3; 8 nucleotides align to TRBD1. Germline loops: CDR1 SQVTM, CDR2 ANQGSEA. The V and J ends lost 6 bases and 5 bases, in that order; junction bases with no gene match: 6. The CDR3 has 13 amino acids. DNA of the CDR3: TGCAGCGTAGGGACAGGACGCAGAAACACCATATATTTT. It specifies CSVGTGRRNTIYF.

This sequence joins TRBV19 and TRBJ1-2; TRBD1 agrees at 7 bases. After removal of 5 bases from V and 5 bases from J, the junction contained 8 bases not matched to a gene. Germline CDR1 is LNHDA and CDR2 is SQIVND (reference sequence). The length of the CDR3 is 14 residues. CDR3: CASSPPTGLYGYTF. The CDR3 region has the DNA TGTGCCAGTAGTCCGCCGACAGGGTTATATGGCTACACCTTC.

This chain joins TRBV2 and TRBJ2-5; 12 bases map to TRBD2. V gave up 4 bases and J gave up 5 bases; unmatched junction bases: 2. This CDR3 is built from 14 residues. The germline V gene encodes CDR1 SNHLY and CDR2 FYNNEI. CDR3 sequence: CASSASGGGETQYF. CDR3 DNA: TGTGCCAGCAGTGCTAGCGGGGGGGGTGAGACCCAGTACTTC.

The chain carries TRBV5-4 and TRBJ2-1; 15 nucleotides match TRBD2. The CDR3 has 17 residues. Germline assignment: CDR1 SGHNT and CDR2 YYREEE (reference sequence). Trimming removed 4 bases from V and 3 bases from J; junction bases left unmatched: 5. The CDR3 loop reads CASSAGLAGGYYNEQFF. DNA for the CDR3: TGTGCCAGCAGCGCGGGACTAGCGGGAGGCTACTACAATGAGCAGTTCTTC.

The chain couples TRBV14 to TRBJ2-7, with a weak D call TRBD2 (5 bases). The V and J ends lost 1 base and 0 bases respectively, with 10 bases between them. The CDR3 length is 15 residues. In germline, CDR1 is SGHDN, CDR2 FVKESK. Written as DNA, the CDR3 is TGTGCCAGCAGCCAAGCTAGCCCTAGCTCCTACGAGCAGTACTTC. Translation gives CASSQASPSSYEQYF. Full variable domain (remainder filled in from reference TRBV14 and TRBJ2-7): EAGVTQFPSHSVIEKGQTVTLRCDPISGHDNLYWYRRVMGKEIKFLLHFVKESKQDESGMPNNRFLAERTGGTYSTLKVQPAELEDSGVYFCASSQASPSSYEQYFGPGTRLTVT.

The V gene is TRBV6-5, the J gene TRBJ2-4, with 7 positions matching TRBD2. The J segment lost 6 bases and the V segment lost 2 bases, leaving 4 bases of the junction unmatched. The CDR3 length is 14 residues. The germline gives CDR1 MNHEY, CDR2 SVGAGI. In DNA, the CDR3 is TGTGCCAGCAGTTACGGTGGGGGGGGAAACATTCAGTACTTC. Translation: CASSYGGGGNIQYF.

The chain carries TRBV5-5 and TRBJ2-3, with 11 positions matching TRBD2. The CDR3 has 15 residues. The germline CDR1 and CDR2 sequences are SGHKS and YYEKEE (reference sequence). V lost 0 bases and J lost 6; bases outside the gene matches: 3. The CDR3 is CASSLVAGGVDTQYF. The CDR3 nucleotides are TGTGCCAGCAGCTTGGTAGCGGGAGGGGTGGATACGCAGTATTTT.

This chain joins TRBV27 and TRBJ2-7; 8 positions agree with TRBD2. The germline gives CDR1 MNHEY, CDR2 SMNVEV (reference sequence). V lost 4 bases to trimming and J lost 3 bases; unmatched junction nucleotides: 5. The length of the CDR3 is 14 residues. CDR3 DNA sequence: TGTGCCAGCAGTTCGCTAGCGGGTAACTACGAGCAGTACTTC. This encodes CASSSLAGNYEQYF.

This clone was seen only once. V usage is TRBV10-3 and J usage is TRBJ1-5; maybe TRBD1 (5 bases). V was cut by 0 bases and J by 0 bases, with 6 bases left in between. This CDR3 has 15 residues. Germline V gives CDR1 ENHRY, CDR2 SYGVKD. The CDR3 region is CAISESGASNQPQHF. The CDR3, as DNA: TGTGCCATCAGTGAGTCAGGGGCTAGCAATCAGCCCCAGCATTTT.

The chain has TRBV6-5 and TRBJ1-1; D is ambiguous. Trimming left V 2 bases short and J 2 bases short, with 9 bases between. The CDR3 totals 14 residues. Germline V lookup: CDR1 MNHEY, CDR2 SVGAGI. As DNA, the CDR3 is TGTGCCAGCAGTTACGATGGCAGAAACACTGAAGCTTTCTTT. Translated, it gives CASSYDGRNTEAFF.

There are a few counts of this clone. The V call is TRBV7-2, the J call TRBJ2-4; 7 positions match TRBD2. This CDR3 has 16 amino acids. The V segment lost 4 bases and the J segment 0 bases; nucleotides outside the gene matches: 6. Germline V CDR1 and CDR2: SGHTA, FQGNSA. This CDR3 reads CASSSQRGLAKNIQYF. The CDR3 region has the DNA TGTGCCAGCAGCTCCCAGCGGGGCCTAGCCAAAAACATTCAGTACTTC.

The gene calls are TRBV7-8 and TRBJ1-4; the match to TRBD1 covers 7 bases. Per germline, CDR1 SGHVS and CDR2 FQNEAQ. This CDR3 is built from 14 residues. The V segment lost 4 bases and the J segment 8 bases; nucleotides outside the gene matches: 7. CDR3 coding DNA: TGTGCCAGCAGCTCAGACAGGGAGTGGGAAAAACTGTTTTTT. It encodes CASSSDREWEKLFF. The complete variable domain, with remaining parts taken from reference TRBV7-8 and TRBJ1-4, reads GAGVSQSPRYKVAKRGQDVALRCDPISGHVSLFWYQQALGQGPEFLTYFQNEAQLDKSGLPSDRFFAERPEGSVSTLKIQRTQQEDSAVYLCASSSDREWEKLFFGSGTQLSVL.

Comments on this clone: The identical CDR3 is also encoded by other nucleotide sequences in the sample. V is TRBV5-1 and J is TRBJ2-5; 7 positions agree with TRBD2. The CDR3 consists of 13 residues. V was pared by 5 bases and J by 5 bases, with 6 bases of the junction left unmatched. Germline V gives CDR1 SGHRS, CDR2 YFSETQ. The CDR3 is CASRPGRGETQYF. For the CDR3, the DNA is TGCGCCAGCAGACCGGGGCGGGGGGAGACCCAGTACTTC.

The rearrangement uses TRBV19 and TRBJ1-2, with D uncertain. The length of the CDR3 is 12 residues. Between the trimmed V and J ends, which lost 6 bases and 0 bases, there was a span of 5 bases. Per the germline V gene, CDR1 is LNHDA and CDR2 is SQIVND (reference sequence). This CDR3 is CASRTSNYGYTF. The CDR3 DNA follows: TGTGCCAGTAGGACTTCTAACTATGGCTACACCTTC.

J is TRBJ2-3 and V is TRBV6-1; 7 bases line up with TRBD2. The CDR3 spans 15 residues. Germline V gene sequence: CDR1 MNHNS, CDR2 SASEGT. V lost 0 bases and J lost 4; bases outside the gene matches: 4. The DNA for the CDR3 is TGTGCCAGCAGTGAAGCGGGAGGGCCGCCAGATACGCAGTATTTT. It encodes CASSEAGGPPDTQYF.

This chain joins TRBV19 and TRBJ1-5; 10 positions match TRBD1. CDR1 and CDR2 (germline): LNHDA, SQIVND (reference sequence). The junction had 8 bases not matched to a gene; V was cut back by 3 bases and J by 6 bases. The CDR3 contains 16 residues. CDR3 protein: CASSMWGTGEGQPQHF. In DNA form, the CDR3 reads TGTGCCAGTAGTATGTGGGGGACAGGGGAGGGTCAGCCCCAGCATTTT.

This clone came up once. This chain links TRBV7-9 with TRBJ2-5; maybe TRBD2 (6 bases). In germline, CDR1 is SEHNR, CDR2 FQNEAQ (reference sequence). CDR3 length equals 13 residues. V lost 7 bases, J lost 2 bases, and 11 bases lay in between. CDR3 sequence: CASNPGLQETQYF. The CDR3 DNA reads as TGTGCCAGCAACCCGGGACTTCAAGAGACCCAGTACTTC.

The rearrangement uses TRBV18 and TRBJ1-2; 10 positions agree with TRBD1. CDR3 length: 14 residues. Germline V gene sequence: CDR1 KGHSH, CDR2 LQKENI. V shed 3 bases and J 8 bases; nucleotides not matched to a gene: 6. Here the CDR3 DNA reads TGTGCCAGCTCACCCCTGGACAGGGGGGAGGGCTACACCTTC. As protein: CASSPLDRGEGYTF. The full variable domain, with the rest looked up from reference TRBV18 and TRBJ1-2, is NAGVMQNPRHLVRRRGQEARLRCSPMKGHSHVYWYRQLPEEGLKFMVYLQKENIIDESGMPKERFSAEFPKEGPSILRIQQVVRGDSAAYFCASSPLDRGEGYTFGSGTRLTVV.

This clone was picked up a small number of times. The V call is TRBV30, the J call TRBJ2-2; possible D gene TRBD1, 5 bases. The CDR3 loop spans 13 amino acids. Germline CDR1 is GTSNPN and CDR2 is SVGIG (reference sequence). Trimming took off 4 bases at V and 4 bases at J, with 10 bases between the two ends. The CDR3: CAWNPTATGELFF. CDR3 bases: TGTGCCTGGAACCCGACAGCCACCGGGGAGCTGTTTTTT.